A single sample is the source of the 24 T cell receptor beta chains below, sequenced in a study of blood T cell repertoires in COVID-19. The repertoire was sequenced with immunoSEQ multiplex PCR; TCRdb's copy has only in-frame clones and lacks some. The data show 95,000 to 120,000 clones, roughly 80% seen once. The specimen sequenced was peripheral blood. Receptor source: a man aged 45 to 65 with acute or convalescent COVID-19.

This chain connects TRBV24-1 to TRBJ2-3; TRBD2 matches 10 bases. Germline assignment: CDR1 KGHDR and CDR2 SFDVKD. V shed 7 bases and J 5 bases; nucleotides not matched to a gene: 14. This CDR3 region has 17 residues. CDR3 in DNA: TGTGCCACCAGCGCCCCTCTGAGCGGGGGGGCCCGAGATACGCAGTATTTT. Translated, it gives CATSAPLSGGARDTQYF.

This clone occurred a few times. The V and J genes are TRBV5-6 and TRBJ2-1; unclear D gene. The CDR3 is 12 residues long. CDR1 SGHDT and CDR2 YYEEEE come from the germline V gene. V gave up 4 bases and J gave up 5 bases, with 7 bases separating them. The CDR3 loop reads CASSQNNNEQFF. DNA of the CDR3: TGTGCCAGCAGCCAGAATAACAATGAGCAGTTCTTC. The variable domain in full, with the rest retrieved from reference TRBV5-6 and TRBJ2-1, is DAGVTQSPTHLIKTRGQQVTLRCSPKSGHDTVSWYQQALGQGPQFIFQYYEEEERQRGNFPDRFSGHQFPNYSSELNVNALLLGDSALYLCASSQNNNEQFFGPGTRLTVL.

The table lists this clone with a count of one. The chain has TRBV4-1 and TRBJ1-6, with D unclear. CDR3 size: 15 residues. Trimming removed 4 bases at V and 4 bases at J, with 11 bases between. Germline V gene data show CDR1 as MGHRA and CDR2 as YSYEKL. This CDR3 is CASSPRTEYNSPLHF. DNA for the CDR3: TGCGCCAGCAGCCCGCGTACGGAGTATAATTCACCCCTCCACTTT.

The V call is TRBV5-4, the J call TRBJ1-5, with D possibly TRBD1 on 5 matching bases. CDR1 and CDR2 from the germline V gene are SGHNT and YYREEE (reference sequence). CDR3 size: 17 residues. V dropped 6 bases and J dropped 2 bases, with 21 bases sitting between them. CDR3 in amino acids: CASTIIPKGNGNQPQHF. Here the CDR3 DNA reads TGTGCCAGCACCATAATCCCCAAGGGGAATGGCAATCAGCCCCAGCATTTT. The variable domain in full, with the rest retrieved from reference TRBV5-4 and TRBJ1-5, is ETGVTQSPTHLIKTRGQQVTLRCSSQSGHNTVSWYQQALGQGPQFIFQYYREEENGRGNFPPRFSGLQFPNYSSELNVNALELDDSALYLCASTIIPKGNGNQPQHFGDGTRLSIL.

The chain has TRBV6-5 and TRBJ2-2; 9 nucleotides match TRBD2. V shed 10 bases, J shed 4 bases, and the junction held 10 bases outside the gene matches. CDR3 length: 15 amino acids. Germline V lookup: CDR1 MNHEY, CDR2 SVGAGI. The CDR3 bases are TGTGCCACGCTGCGGGGGGGCTCCGGCACCGGGGAGCTGTTTTTT. This codes for CATLRGGSGTGELFF.

In its sample, this clone was seen once. This chain joins TRBV27 and TRBJ2-6; tentatively, D is TRBD1 (6 bases). CDR3 size: 17 residues. V shed 1 base and J shed 1 base, with 11 bases lying between them. In germline, CDR1 is MNHEY, CDR2 SMNVEV (reference sequence). The CDR3 loop is CASSLLRTDSGANVLTF. The CDR3 DNA reads as TGTGCCAGCAGTTTATTGAGGACAGATTCTGGGGCCAACGTCCTGACTTTC. The entire variable domain, with the rest obtained from reference TRBV27 and TRBJ2-6, is as follows: EAQVTQNPRYLITVTGKKLTVTCSQNMNHEYMSWYRQDPGLGLRQIYYSMNVEVTDKGDVPEGYKVSRKEKRNFPLILESPSPNQTSLYFCASSLLRTDSGANVLTFGAGSRLTVL.

This chain links TRBV24-1 with TRBJ1-5; tentative D call: TRBD1 (5 bases). Germline V gene sequence: CDR1 KGHDR, CDR2 SFDVKD. The CDR3 spans 13 residues. V was cut by 7 bases and J by 3 bases, with 9 bases left in between. In nucleotides, the CDR3 is TGTGCCACCAGGCAGGGCCCCAATCAGCCCCAGCATTTT. Protein sequence: CATRQGPNQPQHF.

The chain couples TRBV7-2 to TRBJ2-1, with 8 bases matching TRBD2. V was pared by 3 bases and J by 7 bases, with 11 bases of the junction left unmatched. In germline, CDR1 is SGHTA, CDR2 FQGNSA. The CDR3 is made up of 16 amino acids. In DNA, the CDR3 is TGTGCCAGCAGCTTCCAGCGGGGGCCGGGTGTTAATGAGCAGTTCTTC. Residues: CASSFQRGPGVNEQFF.

For the CDR3, the DNA is TGTGCCACCAGCAGAGAACCGGGACATTACTATGGCTACACCTTC. Protein product: CATSREPGHYYGYTF. The chain employs TRBV15 and TRBJ1-2, with D tentatively TRBD1 (6 bases). V was shortened by 0 bases and J by 3 bases, with 11 bases between the two germline ends. Germline V CDR1 and CDR2: LNHNV, YYDKDF (reference sequence). The CDR3 covers 15 residues.

The chain combines TRBV5-1 with TRBJ1-4; 7 bases fit TRBD1. Germline V CDR1 and CDR2: SGHRS, YFSETQ. V lost 4 bases and J lost 0; bases outside the gene matches: 6. The CDR3 extends over 16 amino acids. CDR3: CASSPTTGATNEKLFF. In DNA, the CDR3 is TGCGCCAGCAGCCCAACCACAGGGGCAACTAATGAAAAACTGTTTTTT.

This chain links TRBV5-5 with TRBJ1-6; TRBD1 aligns across 9 bases. CDR1 is SGHKS and CDR2 is YYEKEE in the germline V gene (reference sequence). Losses at the gene ends were 3 bases for V and 10 bases for J; bases not matched to a gene: 8. The CDR3 covers 15 residues. The CDR3: CASSWGGTGRSPLHF. The DNA of the CDR3 is TGTGCCAGCAGCTGGGGCGGGACAGGGAGATCACCCCTCCACTTT. The variable domain in full, completed from reference TRBV5-5 and TRBJ1-6, reads DAGVTQSPTHLIKTRGQQVTLRCSPISGHKSVSWYQQVLGQGPQFIFQYYEKEERGRGNFPDRFSARQFPNYSSELNVNALLLGDSALYLCASSWGGTGRSPLHFGNGTRLTVT.

The chain employs TRBV28 and TRBJ2-7; D might be TRBD2 (5 bases). V lost 6 bases and J 2 bases, leaving 11 bases between the germline ends. Germline-derived CDR1 and CDR2 are MDHEN and SYDVKM. CDR3 length: 13 residues. CDR3 in DNA: TGTGCCAGCAGCCGACCCGGGGCCTACGAGCAGTACTTC. This codes for CASSRPGAYEQYF.

J is TRBJ2-1 and V is TRBV2, with TRBD1 identical over 8 bases. The CDR3 is made up of 12 amino acids. The J segment lost 9 bases and the V segment lost 5 bases, leaving 3 bases of the junction unmatched. The germline V gene has CDR1 SNHLY and CDR2 FYNNEI. The CDR3 DNA follows: TGTGCCAGCAGTTCAGACAGGGGTGAGCAGTTCTTC. Residues: CASSSDRGEQFF.

The V gene is TRBV2, the J gene TRBJ1-4; 8 positions match TRBD1. Trimming took 7 bases from V and 4 from J; bases not matched to a gene: 8. Germline V gene data show CDR1 as SNHLY and CDR2 as FYNNEI. This CDR3 has 15 residues. Here the CDR3 DNA reads TGTGCCAGCACCTTGGCGGACAGGGTTAATGAAAAACTGTTTTTT. It yields the protein CASTLADRVNEKLFF.

The chain links TRBV6-5 to TRBJ1-3; a weak D match, TRBD1 (6 bases). V lost 8 bases and J lost 4, with 15 bases in between. Germline CDR1 reads MNHEY; CDR2 reads SVGAGI. The CDR3 has 14 amino acids. This CDR3 reads CASRPGVSGNTIYF. The DNA of the CDR3 is TGTGCCAGCCGACCAGGGGTCTCCGGAAACACCATATATTTT.

The chain couples TRBV5-1 to TRBJ2-7; weak D call: TRBD2 (5 bases). CDR1 and CDR2 (germline): SGHRS, YFSETQ. Trimming stripped 0 bases from V and 5 bases from J, with 9 bases between. This CDR3 is built from 13 residues. The DNA for the CDR3 is TGCGCCAGCAGCTTGGTCGGAGGCCACGAGCAGTACTTC. Amino acid sequence: CASSLVGGHEQYF.

The chain joins TRBV5-1 to TRBJ2-3; weak D call: TRBD1 (6 bases). Looked up from germline, CDR1 is SGHRS and CDR2 is YFSETQ. This CDR3 spans 14 amino acids. V was shortened by 6 bases and J by 5 bases, with 16 bases between the two germline ends. For the CDR3, the DNA is TGCGCCAGCACCCTGGGGGACAAGAAAGATACGCAGTATTTT. Translated, it gives CASTLGDKKDTQYF.

The genes are TRBV28 and TRBJ2-7; 9 bases fit TRBD1. The germline V gene encodes CDR1 MDHEN and CDR2 SYDVKM. The J segment lost 5 bases and the V segment lost 3 bases, leaving 8 bases of the junction unmatched. The CDR3 spans 15 residues. The chain's CDR3 is CASSFRDRGTHEQYV. CDR3 bases: TGTGCCAGCAGTTTTCGCGACAGGGGGACCCACGAGCAGTACGTC.

The chain joins TRBV28 to TRBJ1-3; D may be TRBD1 (6 bases). From germline, CDR1 is MDHEN and CDR2 SYDVKM. CDR3 length equals 14 residues. The ends were cut back, 5 bases at V and 4 bases at J, with 12 bases in the middle. This CDR3 is CASSAQGRGNTIYF. As DNA, the CDR3 is TGTGCCAGCAGTGCACAGGGAAGGGGAAACACCATATATTTT.

The V call is TRBV5-6, the J call TRBJ1-1; TRBD1 matches at 8 bases. CDR3 length equals 12 residues. V lost 0 bases and J lost 10; bases outside the gene matches: 2. The V gene's germline CDR1 is SGHDT and CDR2 YYEEEE. As DNA, the CDR3 is TGTGCCAGCAGCTTGGGGACAGGGCGAGCTTTCTTT. Translating gives CASSLGTGRAFF.

The chain uses TRBV30 and TRBJ2-2, with a tentative D call TRBD1 (6 bases). The CDR3 length is 15 residues. Per the germline V gene, CDR1 is GTSNPN and CDR2 is SVGIG (reference sequence). Trimming cost V 0 bases and J 4 bases, with 12 bases left between them. The CDR3 protein is CAWSVGQGFTGELFF. In nucleotides, the CDR3 is TGTGCCTGGAGTGTAGGGCAGGGGTTCACCGGGGAGCTGTTTTTT.

The V and J genes are TRBV6-6 and TRBJ1-5; 8 positions agree with TRBD1. CDR3 length equals 16 residues. V lost 6 bases, J lost 0 bases, and 7 bases stayed unmatched. Germline V gene data show CDR1 as MNHNY and CDR2 as SVGAGI (reference sequence). The CDR3 is CASSDRGAYSNQPQHF. DNA for the CDR3: TGTGCCAGCAGCGACAGGGGCGCCTATAGCAATCAGCCCCAGCATTTT.

This chain joins TRBV5-5 and TRBJ2-7, with D possibly TRBD1 on 5 matching bases. The CDR3 has 13 residues. Germline V CDR1 and CDR2: SGHKS, YYEKEE (reference sequence). Trimming removed 2 bases at V and 1 base at J, with 7 bases between. The chain's CDR3 is CASSFDRSYEQYV. The CDR3 DNA is TGTGCCAGCAGCTTTGACAGATCCTACGAGCAGTACGTC.

V gene TRBV24-1 combines with J gene TRBJ2-7; 10 positions agree with TRBD2. With 5 bases clipped from V and 4 bases from J, the junction kept 4 bases outside the gene matches. This CDR3 comprises 14 residues. The germline V gene encodes CDR1 KGHDR and CDR2 SFDVKD. The DNA for the CDR3 is TGTGCCACCAGTGGAGCTAGCGGGGGATACGAGCAGTACTTC. It is translated as CATSGASGGYEQYF.